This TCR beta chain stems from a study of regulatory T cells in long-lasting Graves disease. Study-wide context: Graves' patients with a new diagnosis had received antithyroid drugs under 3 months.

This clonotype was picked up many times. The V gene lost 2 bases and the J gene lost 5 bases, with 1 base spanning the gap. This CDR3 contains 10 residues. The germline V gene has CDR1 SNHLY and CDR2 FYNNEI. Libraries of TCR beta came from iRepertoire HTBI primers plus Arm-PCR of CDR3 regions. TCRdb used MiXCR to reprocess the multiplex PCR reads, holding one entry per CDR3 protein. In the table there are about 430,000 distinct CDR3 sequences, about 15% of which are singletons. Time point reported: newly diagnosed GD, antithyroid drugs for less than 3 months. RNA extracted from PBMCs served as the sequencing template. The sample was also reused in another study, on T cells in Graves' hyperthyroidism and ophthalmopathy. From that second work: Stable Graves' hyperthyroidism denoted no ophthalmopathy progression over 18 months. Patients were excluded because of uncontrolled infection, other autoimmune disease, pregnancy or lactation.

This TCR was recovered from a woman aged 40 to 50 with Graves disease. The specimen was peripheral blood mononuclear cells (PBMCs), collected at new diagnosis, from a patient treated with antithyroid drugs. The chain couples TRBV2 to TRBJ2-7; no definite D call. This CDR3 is CASSENEQYF. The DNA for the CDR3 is TGTGCCAGCAGTGAAAACGAGCAGTACTTC.